The 18 T cell receptor beta chains presented below share a single source sample, sequenced in a study of metastatic and nonmetastatic thyroid tumors. TCRdb redid the clone calls on the PCR reads using MiXCR. Of tens of thousands of clones in the sample, 9.5% to 15% are singletons; the top ten hold around 10%. Patients were all untreated before their thyroid surgery. The sample was tumor tissue. The receptors come from a female donor with papillary thyroid cancer or a benign thyroid nodule (not recorded which). Some clones in this sample may be carry-over from other donors' samples.

This chain uses TRBV20-1 with TRBJ1-2, with 9 bases matching TRBD1. The CDR3 contains 15 residues. CDR1 DFQATT and CDR2 SNEGSKA come from the germline V gene (reference sequence). Losses at the gene ends were 0 bases for V and 2 bases for J; bases not matched to a gene: 4. The chain's CDR3 is CSARETGGANYGYTF. In nucleotides, the CDR3 is TGCAGTGCTAGAGAAACAGGGGGCGCAAACTATGGCTACACCTTC.

This clone was recorded at least ten times. The rearrangement uses TRBV5-6 and TRBJ2-2, with D hard to call. V dropped 1 base and J dropped 7 bases, with 8 bases sitting between them. Germline CDR1 and CDR2: SGHDT and YYEEEE. CDR3 length: 13 residues. CDR3 sequence reads: CASSLPMNGELFF. In DNA form, the CDR3 reads TGTGCCAGCAGCTTGCCCATGAACGGGGAGCTGTTTTTT.

This clone showed up many times. The rearrangement links TRBV15 to TRBJ1-5, with D uncertain. This CDR3 spans 14 amino acids. CDR1 is LNHNV and CDR2 is YYDKDF in the germline V gene (reference sequence). V was trimmed by 2 bases and J by 1 base, leaving 6 bases between them. The CDR3 DNA sequence: TGTGCCACCAGCAGAAGACGGAGCAATCAGCCCCAGCATTTT. This translates into CATSRRRSNQPQHF.

This clone came up many times. One junction end disagrees with the germline gene, perhaps due to a read error. V gene TRBV4-2 combines with J gene TRBJ1-5; the D gene is possibly TRBD1 (5 bases). The V gene's germline CDR1 is LGHNA and CDR2 YNFKEQ. This CDR3 is built from 16 residues. The CDR3 here is CASSQVAWGSNRPQHF. The CDR3 DNA follows: TGTGCCAGCAGCCAAGTGGCCTGGGGGAGCAATCGGCCCCAGCATTTT.

There are many counts of this clone. This chain joins TRBV28 and TRBJ2-7; D is unclear. The CDR3 contains 11 residues. V was trimmed by 5 bases and J by 4 bases, leaving 6 bases between them. Germline V lookup: CDR1 MDHEN, CDR2 SYDVKM. In DNA, the CDR3 is TGTGCCAGCAGTGTCCTGTACGAGCAGTACTTC. Protein product: CASSVLYEQYF.

This clone appeared many times. This sequence joins TRBV24-1 and TRBJ1-2; 7 nucleotides line up with TRBD1. The germline V gene has CDR1 KGHDR and CDR2 SFDVKD. The junction had 2 bases not matched to a gene; V was cut back by 5 bases and J by 3 bases. This CDR3 has 13 residues. CDR3 in DNA: TGTGCCACCAGTGGAGACAGGGACTATGGCTACACCTTC. This codes for CATSGDRDYGYTF.

J is TRBJ2-2 and V is TRBV9; no reliable D call. This CDR3 region has 14 residues. The ends were cut back, 0 bases at V and 7 bases at J, with 10 bases in the middle. CDR1 is SGDLS and CDR2 is YYNGEE in the germline V gene. CDR3 sequence: CASSVGIERGELFF. The CDR3 DNA is TGTGCCAGCAGCGTAGGTATTGAGCGCGGGGAGCTGTTTTTT.

In this sample, this clone turned up many times. The identical CDR3 is also encoded by other nucleotide sequences in the sample. J is TRBJ1-2 and V is TRBV20-1; D uncertain. The CDR3 has 15 amino acids. V was trimmed by 2 bases and J by 1 base, leaving 14 bases between them. Germline V gene data show CDR1 as DFQATT and CDR2 as SNEGSKA (reference sequence). DNA for the CDR3: TGCAGTGCTAGAAATCCCCCGGGCCTTAACTATGGCTACACCTTC. Protein product: CSARNPPGLNYGYTF.

The J gene is TRBJ2-5, the V gene TRBV5-4, with D perhaps TRBD1 (7 bases). The CDR3 contains 15 residues. With 0 bases removed from V and 5 bases from J, the gap between germline ends came to 14 bases. Germline V gene sequence: CDR1 SGHNT, CDR2 YYREEE (reference sequence). The CDR3 is CASSLAGQGGETQYF. CDR3 coding DNA: TGTGCCAGCAGCTTGGCCGGGCAGGGGGGTGAGACCCAGTACTTC.

At least ten counts were recorded for this clone. The chain recombines TRBV20-1 with TRBJ1-1, with D possibly being TRBD1 (6 bases). From germline, CDR1 is DFQATT and CDR2 SNEGSKA (reference sequence). V was pared by 1 base and J by 5 bases, with 14 bases between. The CDR3 length is 14 residues. Written as DNA, the CDR3 is TGCAGTGCTAGAGGGGGCAGGGGTGATACTGAAGCTTTCTTT. Protein product: CSARGGRGDTEAFF.

This clone showed up many times. V usage is TRBV18 and J usage is TRBJ2-7, with TRBD1 as a possible D gene (7 bases). This CDR3 region has 15 residues. The V end lost 0 bases, the J end lost 7 bases, and 16 bases lay between the germline ends. Germline CDR1 KGHSH, CDR2 LQKENI. CDR3 bases: TGTGCCAGCTCACCACCGAACAGGGGCCGGGAGGAGCAGTACTTC. This sequence encodes CASSPPNRGREEQYF.

The table lists this clone with many counts. The chain couples TRBV28 to TRBJ1-5; D gene uncertain. This CDR3 is built from 12 residues. The germline V and J ends were trimmed by 3 bases and 9 bases, with 9 bases remaining between them. Germline CDR1 reads MDHEN; CDR2 reads SYDVKM. The CDR3 nucleotides read TGTGCCAGCAGTTTGGGGAAGGGGCCCCAGCATTTT. This encodes CASSLGKGPQHF.

Remarks on this clone: A much larger clone sits a single nucleotide away, making a read error possible. The CDR3 here is CATSFKRVGGQPQHF. The CDR3 DNA reads as TGTGCCACCAGCTTCAAGCGAGTGGGGGGTCAGCCCCAGCATTTT. The chain employs TRBV15 and TRBJ1-5; D may be TRBD1 (5 bases). CDR3 length: 15 amino acids. The germline V and J ends were trimmed by 5 bases and 6 bases, with 17 bases remaining between them. CDR1 and CDR2 (germline): LNHNV, YYDKDF (reference sequence).

To note about this clone: Given the absence of the conserved phenylalanine or tryptophan at the CDR3 end, a read error is likely. The rearrangement joins TRBV7-6 to TRBJ1-1; D is possibly TRBD1 (6 bases). V was cut by 7 bases and J by 0 bases, with 9 bases left in between. Germline V gives CDR1 SGHVS, CDR2 FNYEAQ. CDR3 length equals 13 residues. CDR3 amino acids: CASKEGVNTEAFL. CDR3 DNA sequence: TGTGCCAGCAAGGAGGGGGTGAACACTGAAGCTTTCCTT.

In this sample, this clone turned up many times. The rearrangement links TRBV5-1 to TRBJ2-7; D is perhaps TRBD1 or TRBD2 (6 bases each). This CDR3 is built from 13 residues. Trimming removed 2 bases at V and 7 bases at J, with 13 bases between. In germline, CDR1 is SGHRS, CDR2 YFSETQ. CDR3 residues: CASSLVGGTEQYF. Here the CDR3 DNA reads TGCGCCAGCAGCTTAGTTGGCGGGACAGAGCAGTACTTC.

The table lists this clone with a few counts. Since a much larger clone is just one base distant, this may be a read error. The chain links TRBV2 to TRBJ2-1; D assignment may be TRBD1 or TRBD2 (5 bases each). The CDR3 contains 15 residues. Germline V lookup: CDR1 SNHLY, CDR2 FYNNEI. The CDR3 DNA reads as TGTGCCAGCAGCATCCCCCGGGGAACGGACAATGATCAGTTCTTC. Amino acids: CASSIPRGTDNDQFF. Looking up the rest from reference TRBV2 and TRBJ2-1 gives the full variable domain: EPEVTQTPSHQVTQMGQEVILRCVPISNHLYFYWYRQILGQKVEFLVSFYNNEISEKSEIFDDQFSVERPDGSNFTLKIRSTKLEDSAMYFCASSIPRGTDNDQFFGPGTRLTVL.

This chain uses TRBV7-9 with TRBJ1-4; TRBD1 agrees at 7 bases. This CDR3 is 15 amino acids long. J lost 3 bases, V lost 6 bases, and 7 bases had no gene match. Germline assignment: CDR1 SEHNR and CDR2 FQNEAQ (reference sequence). CDR3 DNA sequence: TGTGCCAGCAGGGGCCCGGGACAGTCTAATGAAAAACTGTTTTTT. Encoded protein: CASRGPGQSNEKLFF.

The chain uses TRBV6-1 and TRBJ2-7; 9 nucleotides match TRBD1. Unmatched junction bases numbered 10, after V lost 6 bases and J lost 4 bases. The CDR3 sequence is 15 residues long. CDR1 and CDR2 from the germline V gene are MNHNS and SASEGT. In DNA form, the CDR3 reads TGTGCCAGCAGCGAACAGGGGGCACCGAATTACGAGCAGTACTTC. Translation gives CASSEQGAPNYEQYF.